Shown below are 8 T cell receptor beta chains from a single sample sequenced in a study of CD8 T cells in cerebrospinal fluid in Alzheimer's disease. TCRdb reanalyzed the 10x single-cell sequencing reads, giving one entry per CDR3 protein sequence and no DNA. This sample carries approximately 1,500 distinct CDR3 sequences, with approximately 19% going to the ten biggest clones. Sequenced: cerebrospinal fluid. These receptors came from a human donor with mild cognitive impairment.

The chain carries TRBV7-3 and TRBJ1-1. This CDR3 has 13 amino acids. Per the germline V gene, CDR1 is SGHTA and CDR2 is FQGTGA. CDR3 in amino acids: CASSLVPDSEAFF.

This clonotype is identified as medium-sized (0.01 to 0.1%) from frequency. This rearrangement joins TRBV7-2 to TRBJ1-5; without DNA, the TCRdb call of TRBD1 cannot be checked. Germline assignment: CDR1 SGHTA and CDR2 FQGNSA. There are 15 residues in the CDR3. The CDR3 loop reads CASSPRDTSNQPQHF.

The chain couples TRBV2 to TRBJ2-7; as DNA is missing, the TRBD1 call by TCRdb cannot be tested. Germline V gives CDR1 SNHLY, CDR2 FYNNEI. This CDR3 is 15 amino acids long. The CDR3 loop is CASSEAPGQAYEQYF.

This clonotype is deemed large by its frequency. This sequence joins TRBV29-1 and TRBJ2-2; no DNA is available, so the TRBD1 call from TCRdb remains unchecked. The CDR3 is 13 residues long. CDR1 is SQVTM and CDR2 is ANQGSEA in the germline V gene. CDR3 protein: CSARGSGPGELFF.

The chain carries TRBV12-3 or TRBV12-4 and TRBJ2-4; absent DNA, TCRdb's TRBD1 call cannot be checked. The CDR3 extends over 15 amino acids. The CDR3 sequence: CASSFHGQGPNIQYF.

This clonotype shows up as medium-sized (0.01 to 0.1%) by frequency. The gene calls are TRBV3-1 and TRBJ2-7; TCRdb outputs TRBD2, but without DNA this stays unchecked. The CDR3 loop spans 15 amino acids. CDR1 is LGHDT, CDR2 YNNKEL, per germline (reference sequence). The CDR3 spells CASSFTSGSSYEQYF.

Considering frequency, this clonotype is medium-sized (0.01 to 0.1%). This sequence joins TRBV18 and TRBJ2-5; no DNA is available, so the TRBD1 call from TCRdb remains unchecked. This CDR3 spans 15 amino acids. The germline V gene encodes CDR1 KGHSH and CDR2 LQKENI. This CDR3 reads CASSPVGQSGETQYF.

This clonotype ranks as large (0.1 to 1%) in terms of frequency. The genes are TRBV9 and TRBJ2-1; the TCRdb call, TRBD1, lacks DNA for checking. This CDR3 comprises 14 residues. CDR1 is SGDLS and CDR2 is YYNGEE in the germline V gene. The CDR3 sequence: CASSGQVGTVEQFF.